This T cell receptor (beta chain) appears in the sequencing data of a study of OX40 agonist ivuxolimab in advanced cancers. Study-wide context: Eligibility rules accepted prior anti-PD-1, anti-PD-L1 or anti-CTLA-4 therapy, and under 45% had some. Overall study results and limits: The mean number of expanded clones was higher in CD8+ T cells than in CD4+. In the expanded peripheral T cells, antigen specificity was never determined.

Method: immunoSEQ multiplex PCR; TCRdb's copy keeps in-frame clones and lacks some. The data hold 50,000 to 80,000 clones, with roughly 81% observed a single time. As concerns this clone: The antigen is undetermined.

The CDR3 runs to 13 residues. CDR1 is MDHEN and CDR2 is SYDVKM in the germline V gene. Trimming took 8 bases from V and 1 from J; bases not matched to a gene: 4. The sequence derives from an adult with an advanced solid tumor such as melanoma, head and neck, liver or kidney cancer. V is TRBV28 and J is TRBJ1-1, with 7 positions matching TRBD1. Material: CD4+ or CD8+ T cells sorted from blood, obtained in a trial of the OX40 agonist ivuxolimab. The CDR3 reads CASLDRKNTEAFF. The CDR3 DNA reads TGTGCCAGCCTGGACAGGAAGAACACTGAAGCTTTCTTT.